Presented here are 30 T cell receptor beta chains from one specimen sequenced in a study of T cell responses to AZD1222 COVID-19 vaccine. The repertoire was sequenced with immunoSEQ multiplex PCR; TCRdb's copy has only in-frame clones and lacks some. The sample has fewer than 50,000 clones; 80% are singletons. Sequencing was performed on peripheral blood, taken on day 0 of AZD1222 vaccination. The source is an adult in good health.

The chain uses TRBV6-5 and TRBJ1-5; no definite D call. V was pared by 4 bases and J by 0 bases, with 10 bases between. This CDR3 is built from 15 residues. The germline V gene has CDR1 MNHEY and CDR2 SVGAGI. The chain's CDR3 is CASSSDAYSNQPQHF. In DNA form, the CDR3 reads TGTGCCAGCAGTTCGGATGCTTATAGCAATCAGCCCCAGCATTTT.

The chain has TRBV19 and TRBJ1-1; no clear D gene. The CDR3 extends over 13 amino acids. Per the germline V gene, CDR1 is LNHDA and CDR2 is SQIVND (reference sequence). The ends were cut back, 9 bases at V and 3 bases at J, with 14 bases in the middle. The CDR3 sequence is CASAGQVDTEAFF. CDR3 coding DNA: TGTGCCAGCGCCGGGCAGGTGGACACTGAAGCTTTCTTT.

The V gene is TRBV2, the J gene TRBJ1-6; 7 bases are a match to TRBD1. V lost 6 bases, J lost 13 bases, and 12 bases stayed unmatched. CDR1 SNHLY and CDR2 FYNNEI come from the germline V gene. This CDR3 spans 14 amino acids. The DNA for the CDR3 is TGTGCCAGCAGGACGGGCAGGGGGACAGTCCCCCTCCACTTT. This gives the protein CASRTGRGTVPLHF.

This chain links TRBV19 with TRBJ1-4; D might be TRBD1 (6 bases). CDR1 and CDR2 (germline): LNHDA, SQIVND (reference sequence). This CDR3 is built from 13 residues. V was trimmed by 5 bases and J by 10 bases, leaving 14 bases between them. CDR3: CASSGPGERKLFF. Written as DNA, the CDR3 is TGTGCCAGTAGTGGGCCAGGGGAGCGAAAACTGTTTTTT.

Details on this clone: This same CDR3 is encoded by further DNA sequences in the sample. The gene calls are TRBV5-1 and TRBJ2-7; 9 bases are shared with TRBD2. Unmatched junction bases numbered 10, after V lost 6 bases and J lost 0 bases. Germline loops: CDR1 SGHRS, CDR2 YFSETQ. The CDR3 has 16 amino acids. The chain's CDR3 is CASKTAGTSSSYEQYF. The CDR3 bases are TGCGCCAGCAAAACAGCCGGGACTAGCTCCTCCTACGAGCAGTACTTC.

The chain employs TRBV28 and TRBJ1-4; D may be TRBD1 (5 bases). Trimming shortened V by 6 bases and J by 5 bases, and 13 bases separated the two germline ends. The CDR3 has 14 residues. CDR1 and CDR2 from the germline V gene are MDHEN and SYDVKM. The CDR3 is CASSAPGGNEKLFF. CDR3 in DNA: TGTGCCAGCAGCGCCCCCGGGGGAAATGAAAAACTGTTTTTT.

The J gene is TRBJ2-5, the V gene TRBV30, with 10 positions matching TRBD2. The germline V gene encodes CDR1 GTSNPN and CDR2 SVGIG (reference sequence). The CDR3 runs 13 residues. V was pared by 2 bases and J by 5 bases, with 2 bases of the junction left unmatched. This chain's CDR3 is CAWSQRGGETQYF. CDR3 bases: TGTGCCTGGAGTCAGCGGGGGGGGGAGACCCAGTACTTC.

This chain links TRBV7-8 with TRBJ1-2; D is uncertain. Germline V gene data show CDR1 as SGHVS and CDR2 as FQNEAQ. Trimming stripped 4 bases from V and 8 bases from J, with 14 bases between. The CDR3 is made up of 13 amino acids. DNA for the CDR3: TGTGCCAGCAGCTCCGTACCTTTTAGAGGCTACACCTTC. Its translation: CASSSVPFRGYTF.

The chain recombines TRBV6-2 or TRBV6-3 with TRBJ2-7; a possible D gene is TRBD2 (6 bases). Germline-derived CDR1 and CDR2 are MNHEY and SVGEGT. Deletions cut 8 bases from V and 1 base from J, with 15 bases between. The CDR3 loop spans 14 amino acids. CDR3 nucleotides: TGTGCCAGCGGCCAAGCGAGCGGGTCCTACGAGCAGTACTTC. Its protein is CASGQASGSYEQYF.

The gene calls are TRBV19 and TRBJ2-7, with D possibly matching TRBD2 (6 bases). The V and J ends lost 5 bases and 3 bases respectively, with 14 bases between them. CDR1 is LNHDA, CDR2 SQIVND, per germline (reference sequence). The CDR3 loop spans 14 amino acids. The DNA of the CDR3 is TGTGCCAGTAGTGTCTACAGGAGGGACTACGAGCAGTACTTC. Protein sequence: CASSVYRRDYEQYF. Together with reference TRBV19 and TRBJ2-7, the CDR3 gives the full variable domain: DGGITQSPKYLFRKEGQNVTLSCEQNLNHDAMYWYRQDPGQGLRLIYYSQIVNDFQKGDIAEGYSVSREKKESFPLTVTSAQKNPTAFYLCASSVYRRDYEQYFGPGTRLTVT.

This clone was recorded a few times. Other DNA sequences from this sample encode an identical CDR3 as well. V is TRBV28 and J is TRBJ2-1; no definite D call. With 7 bases removed from V and 0 bases from J, the gap between germline ends came to 16 bases. The CDR3 is 16 amino acids. Germline V gene lookup returns CDR1 MDHEN and CDR2 SYDVKM. CDR3 in DNA: TGTGCCAGCAACCCTATAGACACATTCTCCTACAATGAGCAGTTCTTC. Protein sequence: CASNPIDTFSYNEQFF.

The J gene is TRBJ2-5, the V gene TRBV18; 8 bases align to TRBD2. The CDR3 loop spans 14 amino acids. The V gene's germline CDR1 is KGHSH and CDR2 LQKENI. V trimming: 2 bases; J trimming: 2 bases; junction bases outside the gene matches: 1. In nucleotides, the CDR3 is TGTGCCAGCTCACCAACGGGAGGGCAAGAGACCCAGTACTTC. This sequence encodes CASSPTGGQETQYF.

The chain uses TRBV7-3 and TRBJ2-3; no clear D. Looked up from germline, CDR1 is SGHTA and CDR2 is FQGTGA. V was shortened by 5 bases and J by 5 bases, with 11 bases between the two germline ends. This CDR3 has 13 residues. The CDR3 DNA is TGTGCCAGCAGCCGAACCCACAGAGATACGCAGTATTTT. Its protein is CASSRTHRDTQYF.

This rearrangement joins TRBV9 to TRBJ1-6; a possible D gene is TRBD1 (6 bases). Trimming took 0 bases from V and 8 from J, leaving 12 bases between them. CDR3 size: 15 residues. The germline V gene has CDR1 SGDLS and CDR2 YYNGEE. CDR3 nucleotides: TGTGCCAGCAGCGTAGCAGGGGAGGGAGATTCACCCCTCCACTTT. Its protein product is CASSVAGEGDSPLHF.

The rearrangement links TRBV11-2 to TRBJ2-1, with 13 positions matching TRBD2. V lost 8 bases to trimming and J lost 8 bases; unmatched junction nucleotides: 9. The CDR3 contains 15 residues. CDR1 and CDR2 from the germline V gene are SGHAT and FQNNGV. CDR3 nucleotides: TGTGCCAGCGGCCGACTAGCGGGGGGCGTGTATGAGCAGTTCTTC. Amino acid sequence: CASGRLAGGVYEQFF. The whole variable domain, filled in from reference TRBV11-2 and TRBJ2-1, reads EAGVAQSPRYKIIEKRQSVAFWCNPISGHATLYWYQQILGQGPKLLIQFQNNGVVDDSQLPKDRFSAERLKGVDSTLKIQPAKLEDSAVYLCASGRLAGGVYEQFFGPGTRLTVL.

The chain combines TRBV10-3 with TRBJ2-1, with no clear D. There are 11 residues in the CDR3. CDR1 and CDR2 (germline): ENHRY, SYGVKD. V lost 11 bases and J 8 bases, leaving 13 bases between the germline ends. Written as DNA, the CDR3 is TGTGCCGACTTTTGGCTGGATGAGCAGTTCTTC. This encodes CADFWLDEQFF.

This clone has a handful of counts. The CDR3 nucleotides are TGTGCCAGCAGCCAAGATTCTTCCCGGGGAAGGGATGGCTACACCTTC. Protein product: CASSQDSSRGRDGYTF. The rearrangement joins TRBV14 to TRBJ1-2; D not certain. CDR1 is SGHDN, CDR2 FVKESK, per germline. The CDR3 is 16 residues long. Trimming stripped 0 bases from V and 6 bases from J, with 17 bases between.

The chain has TRBV6-1 and TRBJ1-2, with no clear D. The CDR3 extends over 13 amino acids. Trimming stripped 2 bases from V and 5 bases from J, with 9 bases between. Germline CDR1 reads MNHNS; CDR2 reads SASEGT. This chain's CDR3 is CASSESLVYGYTF. The CDR3 region has the DNA TGTGCCAGCAGTGAAAGTTTGGTTTATGGCTACACCTTC.

The chain carries TRBV19 and TRBJ1-3; D call uncertain. The length of the CDR3 is 15 residues. The germline gives CDR1 LNHDA, CDR2 SQIVND (reference sequence). V lost 3 bases to trimming and J lost 0 bases, with 9 bases between them. The CDR3 region has the DNA TGTGCCAGTAGTATCCGGACGGGCTCTGGAAACACCATATATTTT. Encoded protein: CASSIRTGSGNTIYF.

The chain has TRBV24-1 and TRBJ1-3; unclear D gene. Trimming cost V 5 bases and J 2 bases, with 30 bases left between them. The length of the CDR3 is 21 residues. Germline CDR1 is KGHDR and CDR2 is SFDVKD. Written as DNA, the CDR3 is TGTGCCACCAGTGCCATACCGCCCTGGTTGAGGGAGTTAATTCCTGGAAACACCATATATTTT. Its protein is CATSAIPPWLRELIPGNTIYF.

This clone was picked up one time. The rearrangement joins TRBV5-1 to TRBJ2-3; TRBD2 matches at 13 bases. V lost 3 bases to trimming and J lost 0 bases; unmatched junction nucleotides: 4. The CDR3 has 17 residues. From germline, CDR1 is SGHRS and CDR2 YFSETQ. As DNA, the CDR3 is TGCGCCAGCAGCTCCGGGACTAGCGGGAAGAGCACAGATACGCAGTATTTT. Residues: CASSSGTSGKSTDTQYF.

The chain has TRBV5-4 and TRBJ2-3; TRBD1 matches at 8 bases. From germline, CDR1 is SGHNT and CDR2 YYREEE (reference sequence). The CDR3 runs 14 residues. With V trimmed by 0 bases and J by 3 bases, 0 bases remained unmatched. CDR3 residues: CASSLDRGTDTQYF. The DNA of the CDR3 is TGTGCCAGCAGCTTGGACAGGGGGACAGATACGCAGTATTTT.

The count of this clone is one. CDR3 in amino acids: CASSDGGYEQYF. As DNA, the CDR3 is TGTGCCAGCAGTGATGGGGGGTACGAGCAGTACTTC. This sequence joins TRBV2 and TRBJ2-7; D possibly corresponds to TRBD2 (6 bases). Germline V lookup: CDR1 SNHLY, CDR2 FYNNEI. Trimming stripped 3 bases from V and 4 bases from J, with 7 bases between. CDR3 length: 12 residues.

This rearrangement joins TRBV6-2 or TRBV6-3 to TRBJ1-6; a weak D match, TRBD1 (5 bases). V lost 2 bases, J lost 13 bases, and 9 bases lay in between. Germline values: CDR1 MNHEY, CDR2 SVGEGT. There are 12 residues in the CDR3. The CDR3 region is CASSYPQGPLHF. In DNA, the CDR3 is TGTGCCAGCAGTTACCCCCAGGGCCCCCTCCACTTT.

This clone is medium-sized in the sample. The chain couples TRBV5-1 to TRBJ1-3, with 9 positions matching TRBD1. Unmatched junction bases numbered 1, after V lost 0 bases and J lost 3 bases. Germline-derived CDR1 and CDR2 are SGHRS and YFSETQ. CDR3 length: 15 residues. Written as DNA, the CDR3 is TGCGCCAGCAGCTTGGGGACAGGGGTTGGAAACACCATATATTTT. This codes for CASSLGTGVGNTIYF. Complete variable domain (other parts from reference TRBV5-1 and TRBJ1-3): KAGVTQTPRYLIKTRGQQVTLSCSPISGHRSVSWYQQTPGQGLQFLFEYFSETQRNKGNFPGRFSGRQFSNSRSEMNVSTLELGDSALYLCASSLGTGVGNTIYFGEGSWLTVV.

The CDR3 bases are TGTGCCAGCAGTTTACAGGGGGCGCCGAACACTGAAGCTTTCTTT. Protein product: CASSLQGAPNTEAFF. The rearrangement links TRBV27 to TRBJ1-1, with 8 bases that match TRBD1. V lost 2 bases, J lost 1 base, and 3 bases stayed unmatched. The CDR3 length is 15 residues. Germline-derived CDR1 and CDR2 are MNHEY and SMNVEV (reference sequence).

This clone ranks as medium-sized (0.01 to 0.1%). The V and J genes are TRBV4-2 and TRBJ1-2; D gene ambiguous. This CDR3 is built from 14 residues. Deletions cut 0 bases from V and 2 bases from J, with 7 bases between. Germline V CDR1 and CDR2: LGHNA, YNFKEQ. In DNA form, the CDR3 reads TGTGCCAGCAGCCAAGACGTGGGAAACTATGGCTACACCTTC. It codes for CASSQDVGNYGYTF.

The rearrangement joins TRBV5-1 to TRBJ2-2; the match to TRBD1 covers 10 bases. Germline V gives CDR1 SGHRS, CDR2 YFSETQ. Unmatched junction bases numbered 7, after V lost 3 bases and J lost 5 bases. This CDR3 is built from 16 residues. CDR3 region: CASSSGQGEVTGELFF. The CDR3 DNA sequence: TGCGCCAGCAGCTCAGGACAGGGGGAGGTAACCGGGGAGCTGTTTTTT.

The gene calls are TRBV9 and TRBJ1-2, with a tentative D call TRBD1 (6 bases). CDR3 size: 15 residues. V dropped 2 bases and J dropped 6 bases, with 17 bases sitting between them. Per germline, CDR1 SGDLS and CDR2 YYNGEE. The CDR3 DNA reads TGTGCCAGCAGCGTCACTACAACAGGGTCTAATGGCTACACCTTC. It is translated as CASSVTTTGSNGYTF.

The genes are TRBV6-5 and TRBJ1-1; 7 bases agree with TRBD1. The CDR3 length is 13 residues. Per germline, CDR1 MNHEY and CDR2 SVGAGI. V lost 4 bases and J lost 3; bases outside the gene matches: 2. CDR3 sequence: CASSWQGDTEAFF. The DNA for the CDR3 is TGTGCCAGCAGTTGGCAGGGGGACACTGAAGCTTTCTTT.